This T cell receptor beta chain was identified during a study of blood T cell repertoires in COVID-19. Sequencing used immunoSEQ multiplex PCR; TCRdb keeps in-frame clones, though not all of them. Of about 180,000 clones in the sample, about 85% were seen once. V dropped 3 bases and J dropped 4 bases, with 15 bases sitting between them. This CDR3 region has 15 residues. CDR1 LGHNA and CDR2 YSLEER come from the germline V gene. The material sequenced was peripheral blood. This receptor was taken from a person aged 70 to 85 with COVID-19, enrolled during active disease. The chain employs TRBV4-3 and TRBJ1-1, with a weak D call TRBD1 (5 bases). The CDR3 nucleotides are TGCGCCAGCAGCCAGGACGACAGAAAAGGCACTGAAGCTTTCTTT. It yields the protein CASSQDDRKGTEAFF.